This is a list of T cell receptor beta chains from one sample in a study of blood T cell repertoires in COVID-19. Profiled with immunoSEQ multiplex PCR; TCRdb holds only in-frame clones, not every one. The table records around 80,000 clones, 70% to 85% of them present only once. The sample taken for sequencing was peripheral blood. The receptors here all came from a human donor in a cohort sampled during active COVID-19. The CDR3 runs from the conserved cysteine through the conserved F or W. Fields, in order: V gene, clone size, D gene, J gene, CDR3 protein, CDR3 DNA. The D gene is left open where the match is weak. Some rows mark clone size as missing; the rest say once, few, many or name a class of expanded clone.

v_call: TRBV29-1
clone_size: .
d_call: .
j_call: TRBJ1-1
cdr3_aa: CSVQNIRQVMNTEAFF
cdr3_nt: TGCAGCGTACAAAACATACGACAGGTTATGAACACTGAAGCTTTCTTT

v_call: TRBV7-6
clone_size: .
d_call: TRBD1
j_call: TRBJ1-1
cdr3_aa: CASSRRQGETTEAFF
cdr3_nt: TGTGCCAGCAGCAGACGACAGGGAGAGACGACTGAAGCTTTCTTT

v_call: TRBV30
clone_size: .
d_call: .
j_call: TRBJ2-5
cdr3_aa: CAWDSLPGETQYF
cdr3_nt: TGTGCCTGGGATAGCCTCCCCGGGGAGACCCAGTACTTC

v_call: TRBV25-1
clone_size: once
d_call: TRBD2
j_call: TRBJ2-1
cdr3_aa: CASSRPGLAGGREQFF
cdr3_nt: TGTGCCAGCAGTCGCCCGGGGTTAGCGGGGGGAAGGGAGCAGTTCTTC

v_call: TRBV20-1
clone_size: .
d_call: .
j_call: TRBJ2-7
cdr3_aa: CSVSDEQYF
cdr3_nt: TGCAGTGTTAGCGACGAGCAGTACTTC

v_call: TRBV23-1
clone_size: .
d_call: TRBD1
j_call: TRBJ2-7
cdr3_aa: CASSQSAPGQSRMYEQYF
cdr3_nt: TGCGCCAGCAGTCAATCGGCTCCGGGACAGTCAAGGATGTACGAGCAGTACTTC

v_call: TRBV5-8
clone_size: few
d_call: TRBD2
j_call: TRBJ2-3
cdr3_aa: CASSKERGGRADTQYF
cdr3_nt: TGTGCCAGCAGCAAGGAGCGGGGGGGCCGAGCAGATACGCAGTATTTT

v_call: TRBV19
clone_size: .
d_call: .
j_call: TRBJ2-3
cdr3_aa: CASMVGGGLDTQYF
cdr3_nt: TGTGCCAGTATGGTGGGGGGTGGGTTAGATACGCAGTATTTT

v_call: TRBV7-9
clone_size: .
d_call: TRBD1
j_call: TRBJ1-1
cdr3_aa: CASSPRDRGPEAFF
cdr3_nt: TGTGCCAGCAGCCCTCGGGACAGGGGGCCGGAAGCTTTCTTT

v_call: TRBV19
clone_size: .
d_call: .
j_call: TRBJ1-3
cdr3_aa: CASSISTVGNTIYF
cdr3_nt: TGTGCCAGTAGTATATCGACAGTCGGAAACACCATATATTTT

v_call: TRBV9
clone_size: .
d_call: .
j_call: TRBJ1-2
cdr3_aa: CASSVVSGGQGGYTF
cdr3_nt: TGTGCCAGCAGCGTAGTTTCGGGCGGCCAGGGTGGCTACACCTTC

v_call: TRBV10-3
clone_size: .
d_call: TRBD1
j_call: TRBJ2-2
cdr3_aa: CAIRDRVTGELFF
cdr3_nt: TGTGCCATCAGGGACAGGGTTACCGGGGAGCTGTTTTTT

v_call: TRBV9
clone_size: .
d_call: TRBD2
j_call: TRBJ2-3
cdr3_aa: CASSEGLAGGGTQYF
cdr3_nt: TGTGCCAGCAGCGAGGGACTAGCGGGGGGAGGTACGCAGTATTTT

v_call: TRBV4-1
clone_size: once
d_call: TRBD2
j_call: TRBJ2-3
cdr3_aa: CASSSGTSGVAGDTQYF
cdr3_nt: TGCGCCAGCAGCTCTGGGACTAGCGGGGTCGCAGGAGATACGCAGTATTTT

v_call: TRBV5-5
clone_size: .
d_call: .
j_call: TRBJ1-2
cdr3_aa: CASRIQESKGYTF
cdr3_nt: TGTGCCAGCAGAATACAGGAGTCTAAGGGCTACACCTTC

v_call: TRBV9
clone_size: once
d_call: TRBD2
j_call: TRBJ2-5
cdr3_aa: CASSVGTSRGQETQYF
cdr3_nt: TGTGCCAGCAGCGTCGGGACTAGCCGGGGGCAAGAGACCCAGTACTTC

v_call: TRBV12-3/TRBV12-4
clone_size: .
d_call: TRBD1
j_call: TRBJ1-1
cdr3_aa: CASSQGQEAFF
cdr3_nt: TGTGCCAGCAGTCAGGGACAGGAAGCTTTCTTT

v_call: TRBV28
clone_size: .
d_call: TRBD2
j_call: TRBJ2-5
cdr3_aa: CASTPGSSGETQYF
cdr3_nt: TGTGCCAGCACCCCCGGGTCTAGCGGGGAGACCCAGTACTTC

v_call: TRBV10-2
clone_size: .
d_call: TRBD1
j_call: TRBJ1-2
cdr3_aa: CASSTDRGYGYTF
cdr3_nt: TGCGCCAGCAGCACAGACAGGGGCTATGGCTACACCTTC

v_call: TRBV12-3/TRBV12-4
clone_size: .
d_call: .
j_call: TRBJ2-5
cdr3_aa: CASSPGTEETQYF
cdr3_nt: TGTGCCAGCAGTCCCGGGACTGAAGAGACCCAGTACTTC

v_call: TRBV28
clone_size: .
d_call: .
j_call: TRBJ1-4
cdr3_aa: CASSGREVNEKLFF
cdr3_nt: TGTGCCAGCAGCGGCAGGGAGGTTAATGAAAAACTGTTTTTT

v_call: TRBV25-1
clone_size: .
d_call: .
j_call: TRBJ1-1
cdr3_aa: CASSDGGFTEAFF
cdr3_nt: TGTGCCAGCAGTGACGGGGGTTTCACTGAAGCTTTCTTT

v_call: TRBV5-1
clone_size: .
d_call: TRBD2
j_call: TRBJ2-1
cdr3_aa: CASMTAGGTYNEQFF
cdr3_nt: TGCGCCAGCATGACAGCGGGGGGGACCTACAATGAGCAGTTCTTC

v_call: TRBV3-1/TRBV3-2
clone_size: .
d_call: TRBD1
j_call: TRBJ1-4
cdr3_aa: CASSQRTGRNEKLFF
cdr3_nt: TGTGCCAGCAGCCAGAGGACAGGTCGTAATGAAAAACTGTTTTTT

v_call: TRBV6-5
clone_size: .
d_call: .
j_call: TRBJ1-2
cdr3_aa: CASRKESRDYGYTF
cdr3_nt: TGTGCCAGCAGAAAGGAGTCCCGGGACTATGGCTACACCTTC

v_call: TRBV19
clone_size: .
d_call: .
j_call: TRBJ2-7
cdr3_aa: CASSGAYEQYF
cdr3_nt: TGTGCCAGTAGTGGAGCCTACGAGCAGTACTTC

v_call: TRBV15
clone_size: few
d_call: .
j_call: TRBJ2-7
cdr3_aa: CATSSPLWAGKDEQYF
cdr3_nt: TGTGCCACCAGCAGTCCCCTCTGGGCAGGGAAGGACGAGCAGTACTTC

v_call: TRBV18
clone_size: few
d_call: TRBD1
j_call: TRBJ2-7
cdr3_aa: CASSPGTVEQYF
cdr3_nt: TGTGCCAGCTCACCCGGGACAGTCGAGCAGTACTTC

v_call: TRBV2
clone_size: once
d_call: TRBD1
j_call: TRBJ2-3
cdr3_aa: CAISGRDRMPTDTQYF
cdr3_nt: TGTGCCATCAGTGGCCGGGACAGGATGCCCACAGATACGCAGTATTTT

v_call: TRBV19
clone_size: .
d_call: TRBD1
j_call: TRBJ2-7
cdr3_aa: CASSNRGQASSYEQYF
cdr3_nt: TGTGCCAGTAGTAATAGGGGACAGGCGAGCTCCTACGAGCAGTACTTC

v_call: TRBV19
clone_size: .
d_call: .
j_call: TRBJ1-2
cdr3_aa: CASSIGSGAYGYTF
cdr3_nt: TGTGCCAGTAGTATTGGATCAGGGGCCTATGGCTACACCTTC

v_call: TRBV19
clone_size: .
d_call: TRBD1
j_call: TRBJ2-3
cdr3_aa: CASSISRQGGTDTQYF
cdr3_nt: TGTGCCAGTAGTATTAGCCGACAGGGGGGGACAGATACGCAGTATTTT

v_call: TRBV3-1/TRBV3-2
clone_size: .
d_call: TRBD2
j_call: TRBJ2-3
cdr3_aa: CASSPGVAGGPPTDTQYF
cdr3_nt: TGTGCCAGCAGCCCCGGAGTAGCGGGGGGACCCCCCACGGATACGCAGTATTTT

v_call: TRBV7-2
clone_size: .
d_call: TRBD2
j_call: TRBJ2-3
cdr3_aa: CASSLDRLAGAPDTQYF
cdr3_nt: TGTGCCAGCAGCTTGGATAGACTAGCGGGGGCCCCAGATACGCAGTATTTT

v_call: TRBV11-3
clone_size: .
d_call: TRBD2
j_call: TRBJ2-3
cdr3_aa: CASSLTSGGSGSTQYF
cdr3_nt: TGTGCCAGCAGCTTGACTAGCGGGGGTTCCGGGAGCACGCAGTATTTT

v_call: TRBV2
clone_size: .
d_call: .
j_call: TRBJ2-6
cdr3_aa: CASRSTVSISGANVLTF
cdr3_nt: TGTGCCAGCAGGTCGACAGTCTCGATCTCTGGGGCCAACGTCCTGACTTTC